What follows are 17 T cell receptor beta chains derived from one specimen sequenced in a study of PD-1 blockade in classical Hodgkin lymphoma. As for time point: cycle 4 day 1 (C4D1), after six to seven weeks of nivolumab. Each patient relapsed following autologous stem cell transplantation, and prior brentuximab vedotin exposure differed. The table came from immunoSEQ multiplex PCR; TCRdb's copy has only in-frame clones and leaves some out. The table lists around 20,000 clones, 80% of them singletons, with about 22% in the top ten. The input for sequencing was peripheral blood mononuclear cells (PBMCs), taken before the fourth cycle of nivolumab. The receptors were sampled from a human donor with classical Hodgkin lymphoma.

The CDR3 bases are TGTGCCAGCAGTGAAATTTGGCGGACCGCCAAAAACATTCAGTACTTC. Translated, it gives CASSEIWRTAKNIQYF. This chain connects TRBV6-1 to TRBJ2-4; D is ambiguous. The CDR3 covers 16 residues. Germline loops: CDR1 MNHNS, CDR2 SASEGT. The V end was cut by 2 bases, the J end by 1 base, with 12 bases between.

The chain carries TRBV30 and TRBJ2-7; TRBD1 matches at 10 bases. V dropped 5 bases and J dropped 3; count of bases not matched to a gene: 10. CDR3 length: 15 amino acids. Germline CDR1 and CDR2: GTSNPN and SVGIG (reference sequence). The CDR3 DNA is TGTGCCTGGCGGGGACAGGGGATACGGAACTACGAGCAGTACTTC. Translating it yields CAWRGQGIRNYEQYF. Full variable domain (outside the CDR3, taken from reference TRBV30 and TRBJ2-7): SQTIHQWPATLVQPVGSPLSLECTVEGTSNPNLYWYRQAAGRGLQLLFYSVGIGQISSEVPQNLSASRPQDRQFILSSKKLLLSDSGFYLCAWRGQGIRNYEQYFGPGTRLTVT.

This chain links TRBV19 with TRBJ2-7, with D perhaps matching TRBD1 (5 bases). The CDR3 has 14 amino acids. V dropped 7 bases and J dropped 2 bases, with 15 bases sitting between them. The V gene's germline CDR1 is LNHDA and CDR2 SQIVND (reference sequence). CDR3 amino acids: CASTPQDPPYEQYF. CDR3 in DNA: TGTGCCAGTACCCCACAGGACCCCCCCTACGAGCAGTACTTC.

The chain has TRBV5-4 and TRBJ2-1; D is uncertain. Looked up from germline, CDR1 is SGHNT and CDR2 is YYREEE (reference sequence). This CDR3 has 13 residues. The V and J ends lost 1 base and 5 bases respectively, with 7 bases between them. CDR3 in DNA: TGTGCCAGCAGCTTGTCGACGGACAATGAGCAGTTCTTC. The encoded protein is CASSLSTDNEQFF. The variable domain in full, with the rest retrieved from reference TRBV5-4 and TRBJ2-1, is ETGVTQSPTHLIKTRGQQVTLRCSSQSGHNTVSWYQQALGQGPQFIFQYYREEENGRGNFPPRFSGLQFPNYSSELNVNALELDDSALYLCASSLSTDNEQFFGPGTRLTVL.

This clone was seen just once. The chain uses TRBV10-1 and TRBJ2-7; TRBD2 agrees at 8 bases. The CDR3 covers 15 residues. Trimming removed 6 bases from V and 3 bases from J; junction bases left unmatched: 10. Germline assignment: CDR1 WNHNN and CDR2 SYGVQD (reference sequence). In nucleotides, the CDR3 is TGCGCCAGCAGCACCGGGAGGGGCGGTGTCTACGAGCAGTACTTC. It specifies CASSTGRGGVYEQYF.

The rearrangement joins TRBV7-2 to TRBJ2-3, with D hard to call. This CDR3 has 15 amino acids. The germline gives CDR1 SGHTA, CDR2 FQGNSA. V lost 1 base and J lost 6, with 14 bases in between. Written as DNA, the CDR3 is TGTGCCAGCAGCTTAGGTGGCCGCAGCATGGATACGCAGTATTTT. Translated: CASSLGGRSMDTQYF. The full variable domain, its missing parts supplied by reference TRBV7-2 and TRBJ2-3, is GAGVSQSPSNKVTEKGKDVELRCDPISGHTALYWYRQSLGQGLEFLIYFQGNSAPDKSGLPSDRFSAERTGGSVSTLTIQRTQQEDSAVYLCASSLGGRSMDTQYFGPGTRLTVL.

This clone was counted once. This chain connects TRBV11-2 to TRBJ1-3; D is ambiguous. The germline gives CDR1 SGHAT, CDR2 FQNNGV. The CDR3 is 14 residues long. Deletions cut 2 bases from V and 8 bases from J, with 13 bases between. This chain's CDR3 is CASSLLGPGDTIYF. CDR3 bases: TGTGCCAGCAGCTTATTAGGGCCTGGGGACACCATATATTTT.

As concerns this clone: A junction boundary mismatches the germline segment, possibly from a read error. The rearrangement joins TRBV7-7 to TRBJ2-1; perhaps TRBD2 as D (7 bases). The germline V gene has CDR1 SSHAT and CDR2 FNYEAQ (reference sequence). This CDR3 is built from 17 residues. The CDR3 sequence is CASSLAESGGGGNEQFF. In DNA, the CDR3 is TGTGCTAGCAGCTTAGCGGAGTCGGGAGGAGGGGGCAATGAGCAGTTCTTC.

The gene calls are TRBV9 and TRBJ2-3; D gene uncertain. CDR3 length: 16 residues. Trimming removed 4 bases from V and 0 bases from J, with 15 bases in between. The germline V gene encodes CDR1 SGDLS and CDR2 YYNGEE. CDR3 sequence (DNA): TGTGCCAGCAGCCCCATGCCCGGCCTTAGCACAGATACGCAGTATTTT. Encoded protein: CASSPMPGLSTDTQYF. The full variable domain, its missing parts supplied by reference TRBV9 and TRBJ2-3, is DSGVTQTPKHLITATGQRVTLRCSPRSGDLSVYWYQQSLDQGLQFLIQYYNGEERAKGNILERFSAQQFPDLHSELNLSSLELGDSALYFCASSPMPGLSTDTQYFGPGTRLTVL.

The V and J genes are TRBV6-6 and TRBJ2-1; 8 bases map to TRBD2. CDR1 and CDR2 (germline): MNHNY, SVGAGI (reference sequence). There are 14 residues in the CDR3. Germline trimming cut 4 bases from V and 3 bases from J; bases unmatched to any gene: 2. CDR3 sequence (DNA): TGTGCCAGCAGTTTCAGCGGGAGCTACAATGAGCAGTTCTTC. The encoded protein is CASSFSGSYNEQFF.

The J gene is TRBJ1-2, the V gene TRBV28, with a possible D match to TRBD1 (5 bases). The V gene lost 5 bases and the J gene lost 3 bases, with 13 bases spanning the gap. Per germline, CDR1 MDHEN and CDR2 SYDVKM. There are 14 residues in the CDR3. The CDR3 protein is CASSHQGEYYGYTF. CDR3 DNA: TGTGCCAGCAGTCACCAGGGAGAGTACTATGGCTACACCTTC.

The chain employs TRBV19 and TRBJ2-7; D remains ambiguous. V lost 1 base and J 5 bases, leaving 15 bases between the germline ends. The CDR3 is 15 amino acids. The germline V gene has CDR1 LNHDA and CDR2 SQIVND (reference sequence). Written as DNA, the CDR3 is TGTGCCAGTAGTATAGCAGACGGCCCTTCCGACGAGCAGTACTTC. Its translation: CASSIADGPSDEQYF.

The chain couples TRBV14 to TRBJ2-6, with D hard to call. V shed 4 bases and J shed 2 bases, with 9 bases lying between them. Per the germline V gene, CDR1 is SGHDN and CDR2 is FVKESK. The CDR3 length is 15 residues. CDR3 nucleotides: TGTGCCAGCAGCCTAGTAGTTCCTGGGGCCAACGTCCTGACTTTC. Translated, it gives CASSLVVPGANVLTF.

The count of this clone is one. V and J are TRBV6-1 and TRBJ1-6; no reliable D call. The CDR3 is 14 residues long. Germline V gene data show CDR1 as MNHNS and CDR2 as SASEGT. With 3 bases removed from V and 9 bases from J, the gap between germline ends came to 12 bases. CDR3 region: CASSDGEGTSPLHF. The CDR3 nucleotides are TGTGCCAGCAGTGACGGTGAGGGTACTTCACCCCTCCACTTT.

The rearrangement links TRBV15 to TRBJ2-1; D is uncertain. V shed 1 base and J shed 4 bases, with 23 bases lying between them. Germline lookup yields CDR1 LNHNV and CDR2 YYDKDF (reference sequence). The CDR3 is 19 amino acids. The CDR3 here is CATSRAYRERAALYNEQFF. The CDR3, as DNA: TGTGCCACCAGCAGAGCCTACCGTGAACGGGCTGCCCTATACAATGAGCAGTTCTTC.

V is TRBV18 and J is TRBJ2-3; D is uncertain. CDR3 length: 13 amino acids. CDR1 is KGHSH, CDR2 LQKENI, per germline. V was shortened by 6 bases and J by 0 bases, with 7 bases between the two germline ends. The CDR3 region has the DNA TGTGCCAGCTCCCCAAGTAGCACAGATACGCAGTATTTT. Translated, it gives CASSPSSTDTQYF.

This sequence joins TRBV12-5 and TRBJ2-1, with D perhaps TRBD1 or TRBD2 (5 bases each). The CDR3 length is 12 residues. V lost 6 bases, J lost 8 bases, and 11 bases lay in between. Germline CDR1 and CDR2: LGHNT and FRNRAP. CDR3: CASGRGLDEQFF. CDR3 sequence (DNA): TGTGCTAGTGGCCGGGGCCTCGATGAGCAGTTCTTC. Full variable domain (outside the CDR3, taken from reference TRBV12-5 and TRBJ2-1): DARVTQTPRHKVTEMGQEVTMRCQPILGHNTVFWYRQTMMQGLELLAYFRNRAPLDDSGMPKDRFSAEMPDATLATLKIQPSEPRDSAVYFCASGRGLDEQFFGPGTRLTVL.